This T cell receptor beta chain was profiled in a study of beta chain features in type 1 diabetes. Trimming left V 7 bases short and J 3 bases short, with 25 bases between. Germline V gene lookup returns CDR1 SNHLY and CDR2 FYNNEI. The CDR3 is 18 residues long. This clone was seen more than once but under ten times. What it binds is unknown. Isolated RNA was reverse transcribed in full, so expressed TCRB transcripts were sequenced. Assay used: immunoSEQ multiplex PCR; TCRdb lists only in-frame clones, some missing. The sample consists of approximately 84,000 clones, around a third of them appearing once. Overall study results and limits: Among patients, naive, central memory and Treg TCRB repertoires appeared more similar than among healthy donors.

The chain recombines TRBV2 with TRBJ1-3, with D unresolved. Sequencing input: stem cell memory CD4+ T cells from blood. The receptor was derived from a woman in her late teens or twenties in good health. The CDR3 nucleotides read TGTGCCAGCAACCCCCCGGTAGGAACCTCTGACAATGGAAACACCATATATTTT. Its translation is CASNPPVGTSDNGNTIYF.